What follows are 6 T cell receptor beta chains derived from one specimen sequenced in a study of shared clonotypes between healthy human individuals (dated by TCRdb to 2019 to 2021). For the CD8 naive samples, CD45RO-negative cells were positively selected for CCR7, yielding a CD45RA+CCR7+ population from which TemRA cells were excluded. The library was made by the immunoSEQ multiplex PCR assay. The immuneACCESS repertoire file appears here via TCRdb, limited to in-frame rearrangements. These files lack a portion of the clones; in checked studies, under half of the deficit traces to unresolved V genes, and the cause of the others is not known. In this sample the table shows about 2 million clones, roughly 95% of which occur a single time. The ten most abundant clones make up around 1.1% of the sample. The sequenced material came from naive CD8+ T cells sorted from blood. Explained via the paper, the cell subset or site label denotes: CD45RA+CCR7+. The receptors originated from a man aged 18 to 30 in good health.

A single count supports this clone. The genes are TRBV9 and TRBJ2-1, with TRBD2 matching over 10 bases. V lost 3 bases to trimming and J lost 5 bases; unmatched junction nucleotides: 11. The CDR3 is made up of 17 amino acids. CDR1 is SGDLS and CDR2 is YYNGEE in the germline V gene. The DNA for the CDR3 is TGTGCCAGCAGCGCCGAGACACTAGCGGGATACAACAATGAGCAGTTCTTC. Translated, it gives CASSAETLAGYNNEQFF.

CDR3 sequence (DNA): TGCGCCAGCAGCCAAGATTATATACAGGTCGACTTCTATGGCTACACCTTC. This gives the protein CASSQDYIQVDFYGYTF. The gene calls are TRBV4-1 and TRBJ1-2; the D gene is possibly TRBD1 (5 bases). Trimming stripped 0 bases from V and 4 bases from J, with 18 bases between. In germline, CDR1 is MGHRA, CDR2 YSYEKL. CDR3 size: 17 residues.

This chain connects TRBV30 to TRBJ2-2; 9 nucleotides line up with TRBD1. The germline CDR1 and CDR2 sequences are GTSNPN and SVGIG (reference sequence). The CDR3 sequence is 13 residues long. V shed 8 bases, J shed 7 bases, and the junction held 8 bases outside the gene matches. The CDR3 sequence is CAERQGGIGELFF. CDR3 nucleotides: TGTGCCGAACGACAGGGGGGTATCGGGGAGCTGTTTTTT.

V is TRBV11-2 and J is TRBJ1-2; D might be TRBD1 (5 bases). Trimming took off 5 bases at V and 4 bases at J, with 11 bases between the two ends. The CDR3 contains 13 residues. Germline loops: CDR1 SGHAT, CDR2 FQNNGV. The CDR3 region has the DNA TGTGCCAGCAGCCCCGGGACGCCCTATGGCTACACCTTC. This encodes CASSPGTPYGYTF.

DNA of the CDR3: TGTGCCAGCAGAGTAACGGGACAGGGGGCCTCTAACTATGGCTACACCTTC. Amino acid sequence: CASRVTGQGASNYGYTF. This sequence joins TRBV19 and TRBJ1-2; 12 nucleotides agree with TRBD1. Per germline, CDR1 LNHDA and CDR2 SQIVND (reference sequence). This CDR3 region has 17 residues. Trimming removed 9 bases from V and 0 bases from J; junction bases left unmatched: 11.

Details on this clone: The identical CDR3 is also encoded by other nucleotide sequences in the sample. The chain carries TRBV9 and TRBJ2-3, with D possibly TRBD2 on 6 matching bases. Germline CDR1 SGDLS, CDR2 YYNGEE. The CDR3 is 13 amino acids. Trimming cost V 3 bases and J 1 base, with 6 bases left between them. The CDR3 region has the DNA TGTGCCAGCAGCGCGGGGGGCACAGATACGCAGTATTTT. Translation gives CASSAGGTDTQYF.